The 32 T cell receptor beta chains in this list originate from one sample, sequenced in a study of blood T cells in healthy people across ages. Next came a second PCR, run for about 7 to 12 cycles, which used a sample-barcoded 5' primer along with a J-beta primer mix. A single record per CDR3 protein comes from TCRdb applying MiXCR to the 5' RACE reads. The table has about 1.4 million distinct CDR3 sequences, almost 60% seen once. The source material was blood. These receptor sequences come from a man aged 18 to 35 in good health.

The rearrangement joins TRBV20-1 to TRBJ2-7, with 8 nucleotides matching TRBD2. CDR3 length: 15 amino acids. In germline, CDR1 is DFQATT, CDR2 SNEGSKA (reference sequence). Trimming at V came to 5 bases and at J to 3 bases, leaving 12 bases not matched to a gene. CDR3 loop: CSAQVPGLVYYEQYF. DNA for the CDR3: TGCAGTGCTCAGGTCCCGGGACTAGTTTACTACGAGCAGTACTTC.

In its sample, this clonotype was seen a few times. The chain couples TRBV12-3 or TRBV12-4 to TRBJ2-1; 8 bases match TRBD2. This CDR3 has 14 residues. The V and J ends lost 10 bases and 4 bases, in that order; junction bases with no gene match: 9. The DNA of the CDR3 is TGTGCCACCCTCCAGCGGGAGTCGTACAATGAGCAGTTCTTC. Protein product: CATLQRESYNEQFF.

This clonotype was observed a handful of times. The V gene is TRBV4-1, the J gene TRBJ1-5; D is unclear. The CDR3 sequence is 15 residues long. The V and J ends lost 4 bases and 0 bases respectively, with 10 bases between them. Germline V gene data show CDR1 as MGHRA and CDR2 as YSYEKL. CDR3 sequence: CASSPTSYSNQPQHF. Written as DNA, the CDR3 is TGCGCCAGCAGCCCCACCTCTTATAGCAATCAGCCCCAGCATTTT.

The chain joins TRBV4-3 to TRBJ1-6, with D perhaps matching TRBD1 (5 bases). From germline, CDR1 is LGHNA and CDR2 YSLEER. Trimming cost V 3 bases and J 7 bases, with 16 bases left between them. This CDR3 comprises 16 residues. The CDR3 reads CASSQWRGSMNSPLHF. Here the CDR3 DNA reads TGCGCCAGCAGCCAGTGGCGGGGCAGCATGAATTCACCCCTCCACTTT.

This clonotype has a handful of counts. The V call is TRBV12-3 or TRBV12-4, the J call TRBJ1-6; D may be TRBD1 (5 bases). This CDR3 is built from 12 residues. Trimming removed 5 bases at V and 15 bases at J, with 14 bases between. The CDR3 sequence: CASSPQGIHLHF. The CDR3 bases are TGTGCCAGCAGTCCCCAGGGTATTCACCTCCACTTT.

V gene TRBV3-1 combines with J gene TRBJ2-3, with D possibly matching TRBD1 (6 bases). Germline V gene lookup returns CDR1 LGHDT and CDR2 YNNKEL (reference sequence). This CDR3 region has 15 residues. Deletions cut 4 bases from V and 3 bases from J, with 14 bases between. The CDR3 region is CASSPRQGQTDTQYF. The DNA for the CDR3 is TGTGCCAGCAGCCCCCGGCAGGGGCAGACAGATACGCAGTATTTT.

The chain uses TRBV24-1 and TRBJ2-3; maybe TRBD2 (7 bases). Per the germline V gene, CDR1 is KGHDR and CDR2 is SFDVKD. This CDR3 comprises 18 residues. V was trimmed by 1 base and J by 8 bases, leaving 24 bases between them. As DNA, the CDR3 is TGTGCCACCAGTGATTTATTTGGCGGACGGGGGGCTGATGGTACGCAGTATTTT. This gives the protein CATSDLFGGRGADGTQYF.

This clonotype was recorded a few times. J is TRBJ2-7 and V is TRBV20-1, with 10 bases matching TRBD1. With 5 bases clipped from V and 5 bases from J, the junction kept 6 bases outside the gene matches. The CDR3 is 13 amino acids. CDR1 is DFQATT and CDR2 is SNEGSKA in the germline V gene (reference sequence). The CDR3 loop is CSAAYGTGDEQYF. The CDR3 bases are TGCAGTGCTGCCTACGGGACAGGGGACGAGCAGTACTTC.

The V gene is TRBV15, the J gene TRBJ1-1; D is ambiguous. The germline gives CDR1 LNHNV, CDR2 YYDKDF (reference sequence). Trimming cost V 6 bases and J 0 bases, with 8 bases left between them. The CDR3 length is 13 residues. The CDR3 DNA reads as TGTGCCACCAGGGTGGGGTTGAACACTGAAGCTTTCTTT. Translating gives CATRVGLNTEAFF. The full variable domain, with the rest looked up from reference TRBV15 and TRBJ1-1, is DAMVIQNPRYQVTQFGKPVTLSCSQTLNHNVMYWYQQKSSQAPKLLFHYYDKDFNNEADTPDNFQSRRPNTSFCFLDIRSPGLGDTAMYLCATRVGLNTEAFFGQGTRLTVV.

This rearrangement joins TRBV20-1 to TRBJ2-3; 8 bases align to TRBD2. The junction had 6 bases not matched to a gene; V was cut back by 5 bases and J by 2 bases. The CDR3 is 14 amino acids. Germline values: CDR1 DFQATT, CDR2 SNEGSKA (reference sequence). CDR3 nucleotides: TGCAGTGCTCCTGCGGGGGGCTACACAGATACGCAGTATTTT. This gives the protein CSAPAGGYTDTQYF.

In this sample, this clonotype turned up a few times. This chain joins TRBV6-5 and TRBJ2-1, with no clear D. Trimming removed 1 base at V and 7 bases at J, with 2 bases between. CDR1 and CDR2 (germline): MNHEY, SVGAGI. The CDR3 runs to 11 residues. The CDR3 is CASSYWNEQFF. CDR3 nucleotide sequence: TGTGCCAGCAGTTACTGGAATGAGCAGTTCTTC.

The V and J genes are TRBV9 and TRBJ1-1; 8 nucleotides agree with TRBD1. CDR3 length equals 16 residues. Trimming cost V 3 bases and J 5 bases; bases outside gene matches: 12. Germline values: CDR1 SGDLS, CDR2 YYNGEE. CDR3 coding DNA: TGTGCCAGCAGCGCCTCCTCAGGGGGCGAGGGAACTGAAGCTTTCTTT. This translates into CASSASSGGEGTEAFF.

This clonotype was counted a single time. This may arise from a read error, as a much more abundant clone is one base away. This rearrangement joins TRBV13 to TRBJ2-7; 11 bases are a match to TRBD2. The CDR3 totals 14 residues. Germline V gene lookup returns CDR1 PRHDT and CDR2 FYEKMQ (reference sequence). V shed 5 bases, J shed 3 bases, and the junction held 3 bases outside the gene matches. CDR3 sequence (DNA): TGTGCCAGCAGCGAAGGGACTAGCGGCTACGAGCAGTACTTC. Amino acid sequence: CASSEGTSGYEQYF.

This chain links TRBV6-4 with TRBJ2-1; TRBD2 agrees at 8 bases. There are 15 residues in the CDR3. The germline CDR1 and CDR2 sequences are MRHNA and SNTAGT. V lost 2 bases to trimming and J lost 2 bases; unmatched junction nucleotides: 2. Written as DNA, the CDR3 is TGTGCCAGCAGTGACACTAGCGGTACCTACAATGAGCAGTTCTTC. Translating gives CASSDTSGTYNEQFF.

This chain uses TRBV4-2 with TRBJ2-1, with 7 positions matching TRBD2. Germline trimming cut 2 bases from V and 5 bases from J; bases unmatched to any gene: 9. CDR1 and CDR2 (germline): LGHNA, YNFKEQ. The CDR3 covers 16 residues. As DNA, the CDR3 is TGTGCCAGCAGCCAACCGAGGGCTAGCGGCGACAATGAGCAGTTCTTC. Its translation: CASSQPRASGDNEQFF.

A word on this clonotype: Germline and junction disagree at one end, which may indicate a read error. The chain joins TRBV29-1 to TRBJ2-7; 7 bases agree with TRBD2. Germline V CDR1 and CDR2: SQVTM, ANQGSEA. This CDR3 has 14 amino acids. The CDR3 reads CSVAFGLGGYEQHF. CDR3 sequence (DNA): TGCAGCGTTGCTTTCGGACTAGGCGGTTACGAGCAGCACTTC.

This chain joins TRBV4-3 and TRBJ2-7; perhaps TRBD1 as D (6 bases). The V and J ends lost 4 bases and 4 bases respectively, with 17 bases between them. Germline assignment: CDR1 LGHNA and CDR2 YSLEER. CDR3 length equals 15 residues. The CDR3 loop reads CASSLRPGATYEQYF. The CDR3 nucleotides read TGCGCCAGCAGCCTTCGGCCAGGGGCTACTTACGAGCAGTACTTC.

This chain links TRBV4-1 with TRBJ2-7; D tentatively reads TRBD1 or TRBD2 (8 bases each). Trimming took 2 bases from V and 3 from J, leaving 23 bases between them. The CDR3 covers 18 residues. Germline V lookup: CDR1 MGHRA, CDR2 YSYEKL. The CDR3 DNA reads as TGCGCCAGCAGCCAAAGAAGGGCGGGGGGACAGGCTAACTACGAGCAGTACTTC. Translated, it gives CASSQRRAGGQANYEQYF.

This chain links TRBV29-1 with TRBJ2-5; a possible D gene is TRBD1 (6 bases). The J call is doubtful: the DNA matches TRBJ2-7 better. The CDR3 is 12 amino acids. Germline values: CDR1 SQVTM, CDR2 ANQGSEA. The CDR3 region has the DNA TGCAGCGTTGACAGGGGATCGGGCGAGCAGTACTTC. Translating it yields CSVDRGSGEQYF.

The V call is TRBV20-1, the J call TRBJ1-1; no definite D call. Germline-derived CDR1 and CDR2 are DFQATT and SNEGSKA (reference sequence). This CDR3 comprises 14 residues. The V end lost 0 bases, the J end lost 11 bases, and 19 bases lay between the germline ends. The CDR3 sequence is CSARDPDGSTMAFF. DNA for the CDR3: TGCAGTGCTAGAGATCCGGACGGGTCTACTATGGCTTTCTTT.

The chain links TRBV7-9 to TRBJ1-6; possible D gene TRBD1, 6 bases. Trimming cost V 5 bases and J 16 bases, with 18 bases left between them. There are 13 residues in the CDR3. The germline V gene has CDR1 SEHNR and CDR2 FQNEAQ (reference sequence). The CDR3 loop is CASSEDSFRGLHF. The DNA of the CDR3 is TGTGCCAGCAGCGAGGACAGTTTCCGAGGTCTCCACTTT.

In its sample, this clonotype was seen a few times. The chain joins TRBV7-9 to TRBJ2-7; D unclear. The CDR3 consists of 13 residues. Trimming removed 6 bases at V and 5 bases at J, with 14 bases between. Looked up from germline, CDR1 is SEHNR and CDR2 is FQNEAQ (reference sequence). CDR3 sequence: CASSTWSTDEQYF. CDR3 bases: TGTGCCAGCAGTACATGGAGTACCGACGAGCAGTACTTC.

This clonotype was counted a single time. This rearrangement joins TRBV20-1 to TRBJ2-3, with 7 nucleotides matching TRBD1. J gave up 8 bases and V 0 bases, and 17 bases lay outside the gene matches. Germline V gives CDR1 DFQATT, CDR2 SNEGSKA (reference sequence). There are 17 residues in the CDR3. In DNA, the CDR3 is TGCAGTGCTAGAGAAACCCTTTACACAGGGGATGGAAGTACGCAGTATTTT. The encoded protein is CSARETLYTGDGSTQYF.

This chain links TRBV12-3 or TRBV12-4 with TRBJ2-1; TRBD1 aligns across 7 bases. The length of the CDR3 is 14 residues. Unmatched junction bases numbered 7, after V lost 6 bases and J lost 5 bases. CDR3 residues: CASSNGDRHNEQFF. The CDR3 DNA follows: TGTGCCAGCAGCAACGGGGACAGACACAATGAGCAGTTCTTC.

DNA for the CDR3: TGTGCCAGCAGCCAGATAAAGGCCTCCCGGGATGAAAAACTGTTTTTT. This translates into CASSQIKASRDEKLFF. This chain uses TRBV4-2 with TRBJ1-4; D gene uncertain. Germline assignment: CDR1 LGHNA and CDR2 YNFKEQ. The CDR3 covers 16 residues. V lost 3 bases and J 6 bases, leaving 17 bases between the germline ends.

The table lists this clonotype with a few counts. This chain connects TRBV4-2 to TRBJ2-3, with unresolved D. Germline V lookup: CDR1 LGHNA, CDR2 YNFKEQ. The length of the CDR3 is 18 residues. Trimming removed 1 base at V and 8 bases at J, with 25 bases between. The CDR3 is CASSQGHPSALRVVTQYF. The CDR3 DNA reads TGTGCCAGCAGCCAAGGACACCCCTCGGCCCTGCGTGTAGTTACGCAGTATTTT.

The chain is built from TRBV4-3 and TRBJ2-7; no definite D call. Germline assignment: CDR1 LGHNA and CDR2 YSLEER. With 1 base removed from V and 5 bases from J, the gap between germline ends came to 18 bases. There are 16 residues in the CDR3. CDR3 nucleotides: TGCGCCAGCAGCCAAGGGCCCTCCGGGTTAGACGACGAGCAGTACTTC. This translates into CASSQGPSGLDDEQYF.

This rearrangement joins TRBV7-2 to TRBJ2-1; TRBD2 matches 7 bases. CDR3 length: 14 amino acids. V gave up 5 bases and J gave up 12 bases; unmatched junction bases: 13. Germline V lookup: CDR1 SGHTA, CDR2 FQGNSA. CDR3 bases: TGTGCCAGCAGCCAAAACCTCCTAGCGGCGGGGCAGTTCTTC. This gives the protein CASSQNLLAAGQFF. The entire variable domain, with the rest obtained from reference TRBV7-2 and TRBJ2-1, is as follows: GAGVSQSPSNKVTEKGKDVELRCDPISGHTALYWYRQSLGQGLEFLIYFQGNSAPDKSGLPSDRFSAERTGGSVSTLTIQRTQQEDSAVYLCASSQNLLAAGQFFGPGTRLTVL.

This clonotype was picked up one time. V is TRBV13 and J is TRBJ1-2; D gene uncertain. The CDR3 is 16 amino acids. The germline gives CDR1 PRHDT, CDR2 FYEKMQ (reference sequence). V lost 5 bases to trimming and J lost 3 bases, with 19 bases between them. CDR3 DNA: TGTGCCAGCAGCACACTAACGAGCGCGGTGGACTATGGCTACACCTTC. Its translation: CASSTLTSAVDYGYTF.

The chain links TRBV29-1 to TRBJ2-7; D not certain. The CDR3 consists of 14 residues. V was pared by 0 bases and J by 3 bases, with 12 bases between. Germline CDR1 SQVTM, CDR2 ANQGSEA. The DNA of the CDR3 is TGCAGCGTTGAAGATACTGCAGAGAGCTACGAGCAGTACTTC. It encodes CSVEDTAESYEQYF.

V gene TRBV29-1 combines with J gene TRBJ1-1; the D gene is possibly TRBD1 (5 bases). V lost 5 bases and J lost 7, with 32 bases in between. CDR1 is SQVTM, CDR2 ANQGSEA, per germline. This CDR3 has 18 residues. The CDR3 loop is CSVFWSGDEDYPGGEAFF. The CDR3 nucleotides read TGCAGCGTTTTTTGGTCGGGGGACGAGGATTATCCAGGTGGTGAAGCTTTCTTT.

The chain employs TRBV3-1 and TRBJ1-1; D is uncertain. The CDR3 extends over 12 amino acids. The germline V gene has CDR1 LGHDT and CDR2 YNNKEL (reference sequence). V shed 0 bases and J shed 8 bases, with 7 bases lying between them. CDR3 DNA sequence: TGTGCCAGCAGCCAAGATCCCCGAGAAGCTTTCTTT. This sequence encodes CASSQDPREAFF.